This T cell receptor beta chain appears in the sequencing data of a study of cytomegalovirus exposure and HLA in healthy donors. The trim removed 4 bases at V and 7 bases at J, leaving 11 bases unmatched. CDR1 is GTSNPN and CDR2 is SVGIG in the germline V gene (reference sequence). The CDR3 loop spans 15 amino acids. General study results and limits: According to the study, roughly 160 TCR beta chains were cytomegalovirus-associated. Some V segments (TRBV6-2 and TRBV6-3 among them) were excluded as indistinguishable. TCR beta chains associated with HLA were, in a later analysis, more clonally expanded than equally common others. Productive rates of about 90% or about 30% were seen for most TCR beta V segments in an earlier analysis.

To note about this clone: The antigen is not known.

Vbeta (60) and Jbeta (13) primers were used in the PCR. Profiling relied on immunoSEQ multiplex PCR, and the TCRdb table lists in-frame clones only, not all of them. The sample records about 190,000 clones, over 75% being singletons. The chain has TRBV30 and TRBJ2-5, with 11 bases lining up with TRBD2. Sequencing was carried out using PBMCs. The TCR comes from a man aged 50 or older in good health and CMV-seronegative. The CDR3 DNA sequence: TGTGCCTGGAAACTTAGCGGGGGGGCGACCGGGACCCAGTACTTC. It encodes CAWKLSGGATGTQYF. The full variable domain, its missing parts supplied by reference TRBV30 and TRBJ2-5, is SQTIHQWPATLVQPVGSPLSLECTVEGTSNPNLYWYRQAAGRGLQLLFYSVGIGQISSEVPQNLSASRPQDRQFILSSKKLLLSDSGFYLCAWKLSGGATGTQYFGPGTRLLVL.